The clone carrying this T cell receptor beta chain was counted at least ten times. The library was built from roughly 400 ng RNA with molecular barcoded adaptors for alpha/delta and beta/gamma chains. TCRdb re-analysed the reads in MiXCR, keeping a single row per CDR3 protein. This sample carries 35,000 to 55,000 distinct CDR3 sequences, approximately 12% of them seen once, and the ten largest clones take 14% to 15%. The sample comes from a study of read filtering for tumor transcriptome and immune sequencing. Germline V gives CDR1 LGHNT, CDR2 FRNRAP. V was pared by 2 bases and J by 2 bases, with 19 bases between. The length of the CDR3 is 18 residues.

Sequenced sample: a population of CD138-negative cells sorted from bone marrow. This rearrangement joins TRBV12-5 to TRBJ2-1; D is possibly TRBD1 (5 bases). The clonotype comes from a donor over 35 with multiple myeloma. The chain's CDR3 is CASGLTLLTVDTYNEQFF. For the CDR3, the DNA is TGTGCTAGTGGTTTGACCCTCTTGACAGTTGATACCTACAATGAGCAGTTCTTC.